The rows below give T cell receptor beta chains drawn from one sample of a study of shared T cell receptors in the human thymus. Profiled with immunoSEQ multiplex PCR; TCRdb holds only in-frame clones, not every one. The sample records about 710,000 clones, around 87% being singletons. The sample also formed part of further work on human thymus T cells.

The sequencing sample was made of thymocytes. The source of these receptors is a boy in the first two years of life with a congenital heart defect. Both conserved end residues are part of each CDR3. D genes are given only for firm matches.

v_call d_call cdr3_aa
TRBV28 - CASSSGSNEKLFF
TRBV4-3 - CASSQDPGYQPQHF
TRBV2 TRBD2 CASSRLAGGRGGEQFF
TRBV19 - CASRPGGGQPQHF
TRBV28 TRBD1 CASRPDRVGGYTF
TRBV21-1 - CASSRHPTGGLPSNQPQHF
TRBV6-1 TRBD1 CASREALTGGVETQYF
TRBV15 TRBD1 CATSKTGGGEKLFF
TRBV2 - CASSETWEGEETQYF
TRBV7-9 TRBD1 CASSLSGGKFYNSPLHF
TRBV5-5 TRBD1 CASSLRWAGGTNTEAFF
TRBV4-3 - CASSKHSGNTIYF
TRBV14 TRBD2 CASSQVLAGVGEQYF
TRBV18 - CASSQQEGRREYGYTF
TRBV10-3 - CAISDGGWNQPQHF
TRBV7-9 - CASSSRLRSYNEQFF
TRBV4-1 - CASRPSPQGANSPLHF
TRBV14 TRBD1 CASSHGDRDQETQYF
TRBV5-1 - CASSLVAPGSRITEAFF
TRBV7-3 TRBD2 CASSHRGVWGDRTDTQYF
TRBV18 TRBD2 CASSPTSGKGYEQYF
TRBV28 TRBD2 CASRPTSGGAGVTDTQYF
TRBV29-1 TRBD2 CSVLNSGTLSYEQYF
TRBV7-2 - CASSLEQGTNTEAFF
TRBV5-1 TRBD1 CASSLEGTGERGSYEQYF
TRBV4-3 - CASSQDFSSGAGTDTQYF